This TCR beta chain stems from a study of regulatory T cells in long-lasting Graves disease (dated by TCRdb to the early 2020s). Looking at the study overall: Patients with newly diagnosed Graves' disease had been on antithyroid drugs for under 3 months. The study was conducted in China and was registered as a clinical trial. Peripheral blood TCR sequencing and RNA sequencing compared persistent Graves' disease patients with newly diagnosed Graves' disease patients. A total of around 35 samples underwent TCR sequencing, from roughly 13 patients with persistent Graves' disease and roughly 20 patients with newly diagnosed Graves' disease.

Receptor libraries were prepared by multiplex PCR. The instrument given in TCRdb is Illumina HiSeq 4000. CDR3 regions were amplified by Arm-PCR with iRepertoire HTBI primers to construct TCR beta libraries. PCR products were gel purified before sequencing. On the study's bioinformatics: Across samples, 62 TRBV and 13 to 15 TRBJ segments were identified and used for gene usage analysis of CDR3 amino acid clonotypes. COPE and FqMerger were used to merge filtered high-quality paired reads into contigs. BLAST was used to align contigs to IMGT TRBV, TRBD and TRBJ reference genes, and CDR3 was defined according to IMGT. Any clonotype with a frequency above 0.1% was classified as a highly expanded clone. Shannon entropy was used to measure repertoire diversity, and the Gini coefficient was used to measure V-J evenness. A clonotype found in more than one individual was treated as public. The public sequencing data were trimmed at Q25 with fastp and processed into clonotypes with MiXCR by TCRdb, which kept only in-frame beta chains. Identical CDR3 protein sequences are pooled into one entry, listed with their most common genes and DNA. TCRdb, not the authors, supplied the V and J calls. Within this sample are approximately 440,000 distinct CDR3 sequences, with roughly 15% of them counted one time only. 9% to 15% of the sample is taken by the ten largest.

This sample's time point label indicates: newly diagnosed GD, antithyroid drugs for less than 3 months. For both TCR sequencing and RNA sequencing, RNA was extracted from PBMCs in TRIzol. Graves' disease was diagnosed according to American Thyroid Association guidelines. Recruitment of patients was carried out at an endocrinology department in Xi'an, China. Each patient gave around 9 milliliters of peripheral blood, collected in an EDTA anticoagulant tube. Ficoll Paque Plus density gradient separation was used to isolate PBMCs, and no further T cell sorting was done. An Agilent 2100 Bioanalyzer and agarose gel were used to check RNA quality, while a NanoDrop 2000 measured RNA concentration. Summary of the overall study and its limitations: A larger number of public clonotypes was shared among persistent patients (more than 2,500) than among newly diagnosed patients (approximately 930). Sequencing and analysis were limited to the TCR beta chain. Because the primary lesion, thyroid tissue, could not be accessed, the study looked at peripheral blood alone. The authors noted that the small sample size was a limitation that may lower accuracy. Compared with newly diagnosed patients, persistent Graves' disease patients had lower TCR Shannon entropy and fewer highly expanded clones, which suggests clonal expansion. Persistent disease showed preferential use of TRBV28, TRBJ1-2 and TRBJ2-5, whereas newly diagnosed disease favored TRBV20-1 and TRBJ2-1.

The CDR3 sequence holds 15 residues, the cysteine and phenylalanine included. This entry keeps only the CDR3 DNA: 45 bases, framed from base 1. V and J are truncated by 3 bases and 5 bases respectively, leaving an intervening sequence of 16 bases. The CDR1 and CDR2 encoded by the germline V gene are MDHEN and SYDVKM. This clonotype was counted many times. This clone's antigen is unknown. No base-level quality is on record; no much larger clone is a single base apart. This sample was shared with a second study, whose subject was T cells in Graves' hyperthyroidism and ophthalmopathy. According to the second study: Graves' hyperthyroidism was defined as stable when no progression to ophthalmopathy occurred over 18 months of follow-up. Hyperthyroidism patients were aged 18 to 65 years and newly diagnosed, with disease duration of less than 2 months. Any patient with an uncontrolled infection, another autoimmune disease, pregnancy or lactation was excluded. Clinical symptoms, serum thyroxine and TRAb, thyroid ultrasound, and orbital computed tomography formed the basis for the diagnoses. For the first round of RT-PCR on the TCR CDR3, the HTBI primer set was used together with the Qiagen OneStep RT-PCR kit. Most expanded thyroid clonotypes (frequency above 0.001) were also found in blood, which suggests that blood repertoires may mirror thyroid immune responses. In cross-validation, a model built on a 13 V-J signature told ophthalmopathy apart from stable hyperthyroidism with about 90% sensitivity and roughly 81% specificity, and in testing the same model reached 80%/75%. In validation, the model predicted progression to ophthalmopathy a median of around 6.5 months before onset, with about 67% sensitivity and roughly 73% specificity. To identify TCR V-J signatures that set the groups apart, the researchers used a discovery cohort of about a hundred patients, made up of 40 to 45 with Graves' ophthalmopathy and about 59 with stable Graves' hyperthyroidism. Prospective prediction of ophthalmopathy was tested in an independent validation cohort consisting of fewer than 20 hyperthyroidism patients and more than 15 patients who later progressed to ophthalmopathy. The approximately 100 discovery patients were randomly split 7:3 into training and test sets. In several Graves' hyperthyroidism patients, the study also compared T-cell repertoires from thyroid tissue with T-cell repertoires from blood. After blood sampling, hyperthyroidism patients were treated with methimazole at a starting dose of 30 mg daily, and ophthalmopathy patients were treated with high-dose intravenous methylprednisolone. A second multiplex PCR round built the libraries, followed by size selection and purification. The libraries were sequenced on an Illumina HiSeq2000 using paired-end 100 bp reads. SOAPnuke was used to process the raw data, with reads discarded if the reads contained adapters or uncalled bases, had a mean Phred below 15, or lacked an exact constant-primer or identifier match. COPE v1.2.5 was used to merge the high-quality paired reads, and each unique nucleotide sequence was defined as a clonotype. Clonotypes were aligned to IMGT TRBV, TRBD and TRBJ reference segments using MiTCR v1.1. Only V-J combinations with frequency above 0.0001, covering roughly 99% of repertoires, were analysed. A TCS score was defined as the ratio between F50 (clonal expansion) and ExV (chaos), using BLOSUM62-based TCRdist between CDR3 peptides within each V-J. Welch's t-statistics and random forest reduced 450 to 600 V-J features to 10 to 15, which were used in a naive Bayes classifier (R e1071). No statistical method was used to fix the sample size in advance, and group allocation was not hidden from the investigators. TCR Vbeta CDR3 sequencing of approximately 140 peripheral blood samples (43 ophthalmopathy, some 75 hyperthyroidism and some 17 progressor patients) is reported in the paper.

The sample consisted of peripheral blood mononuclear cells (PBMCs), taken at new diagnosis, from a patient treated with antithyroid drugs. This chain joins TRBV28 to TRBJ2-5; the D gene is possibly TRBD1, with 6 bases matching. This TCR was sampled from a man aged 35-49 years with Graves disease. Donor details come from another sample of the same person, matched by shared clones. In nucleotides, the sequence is TGTGCCAGCAGTTTGAGGGAGACAGGTCCGGAGACCCAGTACTTC. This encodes CASSLRETGPETQYF.